This entry concerns a single TCR beta chain. As yet, its antigen is unknown. Every subset had its genomic DNA shared out evenly among several immunoSEQ plates. When replicate PCRs were run on unsorted PBMC, they used approximately 0.3 ug DNA, tens of thousands of T cell genomes. Repertoires were generated with immunoSEQ multiplex PCR, while TCRdb's copy carries only in-frame clones and drops some. The table shows about half a million clones, with around 73% occurring only once. This sample is drawn from a study of shared clonotypes between healthy human individuals. All donors were healthy HIV-negative adults lacking recent acute infections or vaccinations. Study results and limitations: Clonotype sharing among donors likely depends on sequencing depth.

The TCR sequence derives from a woman between 40 and 55 years old in good health. Some clones in this sample may be carry-over from other donors' samples. Sequencing was carried out using PBMCs.

DNA for the CDR3: TGTGCCAGCAGCTTAGTCGCGGGACTTCCGACGGATACGCAGTATTTT. It codes for CASSLVAGLPTDTQYF. The rearrangement joins TRBV7-8 to TRBJ2-3; D might be TRBD2 (6 bases). V lost 1 base to trimming and J lost 6 bases, with 17 bases between them. In germline, CDR1 is SGHVS, CDR2 FQNEAQ. The CDR3 runs 16 residues.